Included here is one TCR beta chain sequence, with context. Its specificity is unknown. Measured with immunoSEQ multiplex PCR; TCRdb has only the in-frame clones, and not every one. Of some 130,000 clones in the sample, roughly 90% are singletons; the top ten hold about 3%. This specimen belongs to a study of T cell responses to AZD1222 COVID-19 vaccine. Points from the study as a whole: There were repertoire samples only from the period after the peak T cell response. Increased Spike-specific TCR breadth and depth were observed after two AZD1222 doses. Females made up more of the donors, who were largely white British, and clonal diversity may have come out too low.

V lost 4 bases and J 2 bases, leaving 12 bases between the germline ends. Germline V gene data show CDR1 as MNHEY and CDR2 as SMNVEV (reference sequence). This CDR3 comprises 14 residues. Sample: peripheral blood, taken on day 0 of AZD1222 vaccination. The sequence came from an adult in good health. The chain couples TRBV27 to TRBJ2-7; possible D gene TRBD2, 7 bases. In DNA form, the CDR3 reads TGTGCCAGCAGTTGGGGGGGGCAGGCCTACGAGCAGTACTTC. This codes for CASSWGGQAYEQYF.